Shown below are 31 T cell receptor beta chains from a single sample sequenced in a study of cytomegalovirus exposure and HLA in healthy donors (dated by TCRdb to about 2017). Libraries were prepared through the immunoSEQ multiplex PCR assay. For the multiplex PCR, a mixture combining 60 forward primers for TCR Vbeta segments and 13 reverse primers for TCR Jbeta segments was used. TCRdb holds this immuneACCESS table with in-frame rearrangements only. Some clones are missing; in checked studies, unresolved V genes explain under half, and the rest has no known cause. The sample data list about 130,000 clones, and approximately 74% of these were observed just once. 3.5% to 4.5% of the sample belongs to the ten largest clones. The sample taken for sequencing was PBMCs. These receptors all come from a man in his forties in good health and CMV-seropositive.

This clone showed up just once. The chain carries TRBV5-1 and TRBJ2-2, with D perhaps matching TRBD1 (6 bases). V lost 0 bases and J 6 bases, leaving 12 bases between the germline ends. Germline V gene sequence: CDR1 SGHRS, CDR2 YFSETQ. CDR3 length equals 15 residues. The CDR3 nucleotides read TGCGCCAGCAGCTTGGCAGGGGCGATAGCCGGGGAGCTGTTTTTT. It codes for CASSLAGAIAGELFF.

V gene TRBV27 combines with J gene TRBJ1-1; TRBD1 matches 8 bases. This CDR3 region has 14 residues. The J segment lost 6 bases and the V segment lost 3 bases, leaving 6 bases of the junction unmatched. The germline CDR1 and CDR2 sequences are MNHEY and SMNVEV (reference sequence). The CDR3 sequence: CASSFPPGQAEAFF. The DNA for the CDR3 is TGTGCCAGCAGTTTCCCCCCGGGACAGGCTGAAGCTTTCTTT.

The J gene is TRBJ2-1, the V gene TRBV19; 9 nucleotides match TRBD1. Looked up from germline, CDR1 is LNHDA and CDR2 is SQIVND (reference sequence). The length of the CDR3 is 15 residues. V lost 5 bases to trimming and J lost 6 bases; unmatched junction nucleotides: 8. CDR3 protein: CASSWGQGNPNEQFF. CDR3 in DNA: TGTGCCAGTAGTTGGGGACAGGGAAACCCCAATGAGCAGTTCTTC.

This chain's CDR3 is CASSSTRPGGNEQFF. In DNA form, the CDR3 reads TGTGCCAGCAGTTCAACCCGACCGGGGGGCAATGAGCAGTTCTTC. The chain employs TRBV27 and TRBJ2-1; 7 nucleotides line up with TRBD2. V trimming: 4 bases; J trimming: 6 bases; junction bases outside the gene matches: 9. The CDR3 runs to 15 residues. The germline CDR1 and CDR2 sequences are MNHEY and SMNVEV (reference sequence).

The chain couples TRBV28 to TRBJ2-1; 14 bases fit TRBD2. J was trimmed by 9 bases and V by 5 bases; bases with no gene match: 9. The length of the CDR3 is 16 residues. Germline-derived CDR1 and CDR2 are MDHEN and SYDVKM. The CDR3 loop is CASSPGGLAGVVEQFF. The CDR3 region has the DNA TGTGCCAGCAGTCCCGGGGGACTAGCGGGAGTGGTTGAGCAGTTCTTC. Based on the CDR3 plus reference TRBV28 and TRBJ2-1, the full variable domain is DVKVTQSSRYLVKRTGEKVFLECVQDMDHENMFWYRQDPGLGLRLIYFSYDVKMKEKGDIPEGYSVSREKKERFSLILESASTNQTSMYLCASSPGGLAGVVEQFFGPGTRLTVL.

This clone was detected many times. The V call is TRBV6-4, the J call TRBJ1-2; 9 positions match TRBD1. From germline, CDR1 is MRHNA and CDR2 SNTAGT. With 2 bases clipped from V and 8 bases from J, the junction kept 3 bases outside the gene matches. The CDR3 spans 13 residues. In DNA, the CDR3 is TGTGCCAGCAGTGACGGACAGGGGCGAGGCTACACCTTC. It is translated as CASSDGQGRGYTF.

This clone has only a few counts. This rearrangement joins TRBV28 to TRBJ1-5; 10 bases match TRBD1. The V gene's germline CDR1 is MDHEN and CDR2 SYDVKM. The J segment lost 1 base and the V segment lost 4 bases, leaving 10 bases of the junction unmatched. The CDR3 loop spans 18 amino acids. CDR3 in DNA: TGTGCCAGCAGTTCAGTAAGGACAGGGGGAAGAAGCAATCAGCCCCAGCATTTT. It codes for CASSSVRTGGRSNQPQHF.

The V call is TRBV6-1, the J call TRBJ1-5, with 12 nucleotides matching TRBD1. Germline CDR1 MNHNS, CDR2 SASEGT. The CDR3 contains 15 residues. V shed 6 bases, J shed 6 bases, and the junction held 6 bases outside the gene matches. The CDR3 reads CASSSGQGAIQPQHF. The CDR3, as DNA: TGTGCCAGCAGCTCGGGACAGGGGGCAATTCAGCCCCAGCATTTT.

This clone has just one count. The chain is built from TRBV5-6 and TRBJ1-5; D not resolved. CDR3 length: 14 amino acids. CDR1 and CDR2 from the germline V gene are SGHDT and YYEEEE. V lost 4 bases to trimming and J lost 9 bases, with 17 bases between them. The CDR3 loop is CASSRRLGGRPQHF. CDR3 DNA sequence: TGTGCCAGCAGCCGCAGGTTGGGTGGGAGGCCCCAGCATTTT.

The J gene is TRBJ2-5, the V gene TRBV7-3, with 9 bases fitting TRBD2. Germline V gives CDR1 SGHTA, CDR2 FQGTGA. The CDR3 runs 16 residues. J was trimmed by 5 bases and V by 7 bases; bases with no gene match: 14. The chain's CDR3 is CASNRRGGRAGETQYF. The CDR3 nucleotides read TGTGCCAGCAATAGAAGGGGCGGGAGGGCCGGTGAGACCCAGTACTTC.

V usage is TRBV5-1 and J usage is TRBJ2-2; D is undetermined. CDR3 length equals 14 residues. From germline, CDR1 is SGHRS and CDR2 YFSETQ. The V gene lost 0 bases and the J gene lost 7 bases, with 10 bases spanning the gap. Here the CDR3 DNA reads TGCGCCAGCAGCTTGGTAGCCTCCGGCGGGGAGCTGTTTTTT. Protein sequence: CASSLVASGGELFF.

The chain combines TRBV4-2 with TRBJ2-7, with D uncertain. Trimming cost V 0 bases and J 0 bases, with 9 bases left between them. The CDR3 is 15 residues long. Germline values: CDR1 LGHNA, CDR2 YNFKEQ. The CDR3 DNA reads as TGTGCCAGCAGCCAAGATCGGTTTAGCTCCTACGAGCAGTACTTC. Its translation is CASSQDRFSSYEQYF.

This clone was found a few times. The chain employs TRBV19 and TRBJ1-5, with a possible D match to TRBD1 (6 bases). This CDR3 comprises 14 residues. The V end lost 6 bases, the J end lost 0 bases, and 9 bases lay between the germline ends. Germline values: CDR1 LNHDA, CDR2 SQIVND (reference sequence). The CDR3 region is CASRQGNSNQPQHF. In nucleotides, the CDR3 is TGTGCCAGTAGACAGGGTAATAGCAATCAGCCCCAGCATTTT.

The chain links TRBV9 to TRBJ1-4; 7 nucleotides match TRBD1. The CDR3 is 15 amino acids. V lost 0 bases and J lost 6; bases outside the gene matches: 5. Germline-derived CDR1 and CDR2 are SGDLS and YYNGEE. DNA for the CDR3: TGTGCCAGCAGCGTAGGTGGACAGGCTTATGAAAAACTGTTTTTT. The encoded protein is CASSVGGQAYEKLFF. The complete variable domain, with remaining parts taken from reference TRBV9 and TRBJ1-4, reads DSGVTQTPKHLITATGQRVTLRCSPRSGDLSVYWYQQSLDQGLQFLIQYYNGEERAKGNILERFSAQQFPDLHSELNLSSLELGDSALYFCASSVGGQAYEKLFFGSGTQLSVL.

This clone was detected once. J is TRBJ2-7 and V is TRBV21-1; the table's D call TRBD1 went unverified against the DNA. TRBV21-1 is labeled a pseudogene. The CDR3 totals 13 residues. CDR3 sequence: CASSKGASYEQYF. Here the CDR3 DNA reads TGTGCCAGCAGCAAAGGGGCATCCTACGAGCAGTACTTC.

The chain joins TRBV18 to TRBJ2-2; 14 bases are a match to TRBD2. The CDR3 runs to 17 residues. The trim removed 3 bases at V and 6 bases at J, leaving 6 bases unmatched. The germline V gene encodes CDR1 KGHSH and CDR2 LQKENI. CDR3 sequence reads: CASSPSTSGRAAGELFF. Here the CDR3 DNA reads TGTGCCAGCTCACCGTCGACTAGCGGGAGGGCCGCCGGGGAGCTGTTTTTT.

V is TRBV7-9 and J is TRBJ1-5; the D gene is possibly TRBD1 (5 bases). Trimming removed 7 bases from V and 7 bases from J, with 17 bases in between. Germline CDR1 reads SEHNR; CDR2 reads FQNEAQ (reference sequence). The CDR3 is made up of 14 amino acids. The CDR3 region is CASTTSGGGQPQHF. In DNA, the CDR3 is TGTGCCAGCACCACCAGTGGGGGGGGGCAGCCCCAGCATTTT. Combining the CDR3 with reference TRBV7-9 and TRBJ1-5 gives the whole variable domain DTGVSQNPRHKITKRGQNVTFRCDPISEHNRLYWYRQTLGQGPEFLTYFQNEAQLEKSRLLSDRFSAERPKGSFSTLEIQRTEQGDSAMYLCASTTSGGGQPQHFGDGTRLSIL.

The rearrangement joins TRBV7-8 to TRBJ2-7; TRBD1 is a possible D gene (5 bases). Germline assignment: CDR1 SGHVS and CDR2 FQNEAQ. The CDR3 length is 15 residues. Trimming left V 1 base short and J 4 bases short, with 14 bases between. CDR3 in DNA: TGTGCCAGCAGCTTAGACGACAGACCCACTTACGAGCAGTACTTC. This sequence encodes CASSLDDRPTYEQYF. The variable domain in full, with the rest retrieved from reference TRBV7-8 and TRBJ2-7, is GAGVSQSPRYKVAKRGQDVALRCDPISGHVSLFWYQQALGQGPEFLTYFQNEAQLDKSGLPSDRFFAERPEGSVSTLKIQRTQQEDSAVYLCASSLDDRPTYEQYFGPGTRLTVT.

The V and J genes are TRBV5-1 and TRBJ1-3; 8 positions agree with TRBD1. CDR3 length: 16 residues. Germline CDR1 reads SGHRS; CDR2 reads YFSETQ. V lost 4 bases, J lost 0 bases, and 6 bases stayed unmatched. In nucleotides, the CDR3 is TGCGCCAGCAGCGGGGGAGGGACAGGCTCTGGAAACACCATATATTTT. Protein sequence: CASSGGGTGSGNTIYF. The variable domain in full, with the rest retrieved from reference TRBV5-1 and TRBJ1-3, is KAGVTQTPRYLIKTRGQQVTLSCSPISGHRSVSWYQQTPGQGLQFLFEYFSETQRNKGNFPGRFSGRQFSNSRSEMNVSTLELGDSALYLCASSGGGTGSGNTIYFGEGSWLTVV.

The CDR3 region is CASSTGTISNQPQHF. CDR3 nucleotide sequence: TGTGCCAGTAGCACCGGGACAATTAGCAATCAGCCCCAGCATTTT. The rearrangement uses TRBV19 and TRBJ1-5; D perhaps matches TRBD1 (6 bases). This CDR3 is 15 amino acids long. Trimming removed 6 bases at V and 0 bases at J, with 12 bases between. The germline V gene encodes CDR1 LNHDA and CDR2 SQIVND (reference sequence).

This rearrangement joins TRBV19 to TRBJ2-6, with D possibly matching TRBD1 (6 bases). From germline, CDR1 is LNHDA and CDR2 SQIVND (reference sequence). The CDR3 loop spans 18 amino acids. Trimming pared 5 bases from V and 3 bases from J, leaving 20 bases between. CDR3 amino acids: CASSERLTGIGGANVLTF. In DNA form, the CDR3 reads TGTGCCAGTAGTGAGAGACTTACAGGGATAGGTGGGGCCAACGTCCTGACTTTC.

The rearrangement links TRBV7-3 to TRBJ2-7; 9 bases align to TRBD2. Germline values: CDR1 SGHTA, CDR2 FQGTGA. The CDR3 is 16 amino acids. V trimming: 0 bases; J trimming: 4 bases; junction bases outside the gene matches: 7. DNA for the CDR3: TGTGCCAGCAGCTTAACGGGGCGGGAGGGCCGGTACGAGCAGTACTTC. It yields the protein CASSLTGREGRYEQYF.

This sequence joins TRBV15 and TRBJ2-1; 8 nucleotides agree with TRBD2. V gave up 2 bases and J gave up 0 bases; unmatched junction bases: 0. The germline V gene has CDR1 LNHNV and CDR2 YYDKDF (reference sequence). This CDR3 has 15 amino acids. This CDR3 reads CATSRSGSSYNEQFF. Written as DNA, the CDR3 is TGTGCCACCAGCAGAAGCGGGAGCTCCTACAATGAGCAGTTCTTC.

This sequence joins TRBV7-6 and TRBJ2-7, with 9 nucleotides matching TRBD2. In germline, CDR1 is SGHVS, CDR2 FNYEAQ. V was pared by 5 bases and J by 0 bases, with 11 bases of the junction left unmatched. The CDR3 has 17 amino acids. Written as DNA, the CDR3 is TGTGCCAGCAGCCCGCGCCCCGCTAGCGGGGACTCCTACGAGCAGTACTTC. It codes for CASSPRPASGDSYEQYF.

This chain uses TRBV4-2 with TRBJ2-2; D call uncertain. This CDR3 has 16 amino acids. CDR1 LGHNA and CDR2 YNFKEQ come from the germline V gene. V lost 0 bases to trimming and J lost 1 base, with 9 bases between them. The CDR3: CASSQESSLNTGELFF. For the CDR3, the DNA is TGTGCCAGCAGCCAAGAAAGTAGCCTGAACACCGGGGAGCTGTTTTTT.

The gene calls are TRBV29-1 and TRBJ1-1, with TRBD1 as a possible D gene (6 bases). The CDR3 contains 13 residues. Germline V lookup: CDR1 SQVTM, CDR2 ANQGSEA. V shed 1 base and J shed 4 bases, with 10 bases lying between them. In DNA form, the CDR3 reads TGCAGCGTTGAAGGACAGGCTAGCACTGAAGCTTTCTTT. Protein: CSVEGQASTEAFF.

The table lists this clone with a few counts. The chain carries TRBV7-2 and TRBJ1-5, with TRBD1 matching 9 bases. Germline loops: CDR1 SGHTA, CDR2 FQGNSA. CDR3 length: 17 amino acids. The V and J ends lost 5 bases and 2 bases, in that order; junction bases with no gene match: 10. The CDR3 nucleotides are TGTGCCAGCAGCGACGTGGACAGGGGTGCGGGCAATCAGCCCCAGCATTTT. It codes for CASSDVDRGAGNQPQHF.

The chain joins TRBV6-1 to TRBJ2-2; maybe TRBD2 (6 bases). V was clipped by 5 bases and J by 5 bases, with 15 bases between them. This CDR3 has 15 amino acids. Per germline, CDR1 MNHNS and CDR2 SASEGT. This chain's CDR3 is CASSQPAGGTGELFF. The CDR3, as DNA: TGTGCCAGCAGTCAGCCTGCCGGGGGAACCGGGGAGCTGTTTTTT.

The chain employs TRBV30 and TRBJ2-5; 12 bases match TRBD1. Germline V gene data show CDR1 as GTSNPN and CDR2 as SVGIG (reference sequence). The ends lost 1 base at V and 4 bases at J; junction bases unmatched: 4. The CDR3 covers 15 residues. CDR3 bases: TGTGCCTGGAGTGGGGACAGGGGGCTCCTAGAGACCCAGTACTTC. This encodes CAWSGDRGLLETQYF.

This chain links TRBV9 with TRBJ1-1, with D possibly being TRBD1 (6 bases). The length of the CDR3 is 15 residues. V was shortened by 0 bases and J by 3 bases, with 12 bases between the two germline ends. Germline V gene sequence: CDR1 SGDLS, CDR2 YYNGEE. The CDR3 region has the DNA TGTGCCAGCAGCGTAGAAGGGGGATTTCACACTGAAGCTTTCTTT. This sequence encodes CASSVEGGFHTEAFF.

This clone has only a few counts. The V gene is TRBV25-1, the J gene TRBJ2-5; TRBD1 might be the D (6 bases). Between the trimmed V and J ends, which lost 5 bases and 7 bases, there was a span of 17 bases. Germline CDR1 MGHDK, CDR2 SYGVNS. CDR3 length equals 14 residues. DNA of the CDR3: TGTGCCAGCAGTACCGGACAGAATACGGGGACCCAGTACTTC. It specifies CASSTGQNTGTQYF.